This TCR beta chain was found in a study of T cell responses to AZD1222 COVID-19 vaccine. Overall study results and limits: Among those given AZD1222, only six were seropositive at baseline.

This CDR3 has 13 amino acids. Trimming pared 1 base from V and 6 bases from J, leaving 7 bases between. In the case of this clone: Its antigen remains unknown.

Sequencing used immunoSEQ multiplex PCR; TCRdb keeps in-frame clones, though not all of them. The sample lists 130,000 to 150,000 clones, more than 85% seen once, with approximately 2.8% in the top ten. This specimen consisted of peripheral blood, obtained on day 0 of AZD1222 vaccination. This clonotype originated in an adult in good health. The chain links TRBV12-3 or TRBV12-4 to TRBJ2-1; D not resolved. CDR3 region: CASSLGATNEQFF. Written as DNA, the CDR3 is TGTGCCAGCAGTTTAGGGGCTACCAATGAGCAGTTCTTC.